The rows below give T cell receptor beta chains drawn from one sample of a study of shared clonotypes between healthy human individuals. TCRdb's copy holds only in-frame clones and misses some; the assay was immunoSEQ multiplex PCR. The top ten hold about 1.7% of the sample, which has about 2.1 million clones, about 94% seen once. The source material was naive CD8+ T cells from PBMCs. The receptors stem from a man aged 18 to 29 in good health. Some clones in this sample may be carry-over from other donors' samples. The CDR3 runs from the conserved cysteine through the conserved F or W. A D gene is named only where the DNA matches it firmly. For some rows the clone size is stated as once, few or many, or as a class when expanded; others skip it.

v_gene: TRBV27; j_gene: TRBJ1-1; d_gene: NA; abundance: once; len: 14; CDR3nt: TGTGCCAGCAGTTCTAGGGGATCGGACACTGAAGCTTTCTTT; CDR3aa: CASSSRGSDTEAFF
v_gene: TRBV28; j_gene: TRBJ2-1; d_gene: TRBD2; abundance: NA; len: 15; CDR3nt: TGTGCCAGCAGTTTGGGACTAGCGGGAAACAATGAGCAGTTCTTC; CDR3aa: CASSLGLAGNNEQFF
v_gene: TRBV7-9; j_gene: TRBJ1-4; d_gene: NA; abundance: few; len: 11; CDR3nt: TGTGCCAGCGAGGGGCGCGAAAAACTGTTTTTT; CDR3aa: CASEGREKLFF
v_gene: TRBV29-1; j_gene: TRBJ2-7; d_gene: TRBD1; abundance: NA; len: 15; CDR3nt: TGCAGCGTTGAAGGGGGACAGCCGTTCGGGGACGAGCAGTACTTC; CDR3aa: CSVEGGQPFGDEQYF
v_gene: TRBV10-3; j_gene: TRBJ2-7; d_gene: TRBD2; abundance: once; len: 14; CDR3nt: TGTGCCATCAGTGGGGCTAGCGGCTCCTACGAGCAGTACTTC; CDR3aa: CAISGASGSYEQYF
v_gene: TRBV10-3; j_gene: TRBJ2-7; d_gene: TRBD1; abundance: NA; len: 14; CDR3nt: TGTGCCATCAGTGATGGGGGACAGTTCTACGAGCAGTACTTC; CDR3aa: CAISDGGQFYEQYF
v_gene: TRBV7-9; j_gene: TRBJ2-3; d_gene: NA; abundance: NA; len: 17; CDR3nt: TGTGCCAGCAGCAAAAGTGACCGGGACGTCCGTTCGGATACGCAGTATTTT; CDR3aa: CASSKSDRDVRSDTQYF
v_gene: TRBV9; j_gene: TRBJ2-7; d_gene: NA; abundance: once; len: 14; CDR3nt: TGTGCCAGCAGCGTAGGTCCGGATTCCTACGAGCAGTACTTC; CDR3aa: CASSVGPDSYEQYF
v_gene: TRBV6-1; j_gene: TRBJ2-1; d_gene: NA; abundance: NA; len: 12; CDR3nt: TGTGCCAGCAGTGATAGCTACAATGAGCAGTTCTTC; CDR3aa: CASSDSYNEQFF
v_gene: TRBV9; j_gene: TRBJ2-1; d_gene: TRBD2; abundance: NA; len: 16; CDR3nt: TGTGCCAGCAGCGTTAGGTGGACTAGCTCCTACAATGAGCAGTTCTTC; CDR3aa: CASSVRWTSSYNEQFF
v_gene: TRBV18; j_gene: TRBJ2-2; d_gene: NA; abundance: NA; len: 12; CDR3nt: TGTGCCAGCTCCGGTGATGAGCGGGAGCTGTTTTTT; CDR3aa: CASSGDERELFF
v_gene: TRBV27; j_gene: TRBJ2-7; d_gene: NA; abundance: NA; len: 14; CDR3nt: TGTGCCAGCAGCACCTACACCTACCCCTACGAGCAGTACTTC; CDR3aa: CASSTYTYPYEQYF
v_gene: TRBV2; j_gene: TRBJ2-5; d_gene: TRBD2; abundance: once; len: 16; CDR3nt: TGTGCCAGCAGGGCCCTTCTAGCGGGAGGGCGAGAGACCCAGTACTTC; CDR3aa: CASRALLAGGRETQYF
v_gene: TRBV19; j_gene: TRBJ2-3; d_gene: NA; abundance: NA; len: 15; CDR3nt: TGTGCCAGTAGTAGAACTAGCCCCAGCACAGATACGCAGTATTTT; CDR3aa: CASSRTSPSTDTQYF
v_gene: TRBV27; j_gene: TRBJ1-5; d_gene: NA; abundance: once; len: 14; CDR3nt: TGTGCCAGCAGCCCAACAGGGCCCGTAACGCCCCAGCATTTT; CDR3aa: CASSPTGPVTPQHF
v_gene: TRBV15; j_gene: TRBJ2-3; d_gene: TRBD2; abundance: NA; len: 21; CDR3nt: TGTGCCACCAGCGGGGAGACGGGACTACACGAGCAGGTCCTCGGCACAGATACGCAGTATTTT; CDR3aa: CATSGETGLHEQVLGTDTQYF
v_gene: TRBV27; j_gene: TRBJ2-7; d_gene: NA; abundance: NA; len: 13; CDR3nt: TGTGCCAGCAGTTTAGGCGGGTCCTACGAGCAGTACTTC; CDR3aa: CASSLGGSYEQYF
v_gene: TRBV7-2; j_gene: TRBJ2-7; d_gene: TRBD2; abundance: NA; len: 17; CDR3nt: TGTGCCAGCAGCTTCCTTCCTACGGGACTAGCGTCATACGAGCAGTACTTC; CDR3aa: CASSFLPTGLASYEQYF
v_gene: TRBV28; j_gene: TRBJ2-7; d_gene: TRBD1; abundance: NA; len: 13; CDR3nt: TGTGCCAGCAGAGGGGGCCCCAGGTACGAGCAGTACTTC; CDR3aa: CASRGGPRYEQYF
v_gene: TRBV10-2; j_gene: TRBJ2-7; d_gene: TRBD2; abundance: NA; len: 11; CDR3nt: TGCGCCACTTCGACTAGCGAGGAGCAGTACTTC; CDR3aa: CATSTSEEQYF
v_gene: TRBV5-5; j_gene: TRBJ2-7; d_gene: TRBD1; abundance: NA; len: 15; CDR3nt: TGTGCCAGCAGCTGGACAGGGGGCGTGTTCTACGAGCAGTACTTC; CDR3aa: CASSWTGGVFYEQYF
v_gene: TRBV5-6; j_gene: TRBJ2-7; d_gene: NA; abundance: NA; len: 16; CDR3nt: TGTGCCAGCAGCAAAGAGACAGGAAACCAGGCCTACGAGCAGTACTTC; CDR3aa: CASSKETGNQAYEQYF
v_gene: TRBV5-4; j_gene: TRBJ2-1; d_gene: NA; abundance: NA; len: 14; CDR3nt: TGTGCCAGCAGCTTGGTAGGGTCGGGCAATGAGCAGTTCTTC; CDR3aa: CASSLVGSGNEQFF
v_gene: TRBV7-2; j_gene: TRBJ2-1; d_gene: TRBD2; abundance: NA; len: 16; CDR3nt: TGTGCCAGCAGCTTAATGTGGCAGACTAGCTCCCATGAGCAGTTCTTC; CDR3aa: CASSLMWQTSSHEQFF
v_gene: TRBV7-6; j_gene: TRBJ2-7; d_gene: NA; abundance: NA; len: 13; CDR3nt: TGTGCCAGCAGTGGTAGAGACTCCTACGAGCAGTACTTC; CDR3aa: CASSGRDSYEQYF
v_gene: TRBV27; j_gene: TRBJ1-5; d_gene: NA; abundance: once; len: 14; CDR3nt: TGTGCCAGCAGTTTTAATGGGGGTAATCAGCCCCAGCATTTT; CDR3aa: CASSFNGGNQPQHF
v_gene: TRBV2; j_gene: TRBJ2-1; d_gene: TRBD2; abundance: NA; len: 14; CDR3nt: TGTGCCAGCAGTGAGGGGGGGACGTTGGATGAGCAGTTCTTC; CDR3aa: CASSEGGTLDEQFF
v_gene: TRBV28; j_gene: TRBJ2-7; d_gene: TRBD2; abundance: NA; len: 15; CDR3nt: TGTGCCAGCAGGCACGGGACTAGCGGGAGCCACGAGCAGTACTTC; CDR3aa: CASRHGTSGSHEQYF
v_gene: TRBV11-2; j_gene: TRBJ1-2; d_gene: TRBD1; abundance: NA; len: 14; CDR3nt: TGTGCCAGCAGCCCCGGACAGGGGGTCTATGGCTACACCTTC; CDR3aa: CASSPGQGVYGYTF
v_gene: TRBV6-5; j_gene: TRBJ2-7; d_gene: NA; abundance: NA; len: 14; CDR3nt: TGTGCCAGCAGGCTTACTAGTAGGGTCTTCGAGCAGTACTTC; CDR3aa: CASRLTSRVFEQYF
v_gene: TRBV28; j_gene: TRBJ2-2; d_gene: NA; abundance: NA; len: 15; CDR3nt: TGTGCCAGCAGTTTGTTCAGGGAGGACACCGGGGAGCTGTTTTTT; CDR3aa: CASSLFREDTGELFF
v_gene: TRBV2; j_gene: TRBJ2-1; d_gene: TRBD1; abundance: NA; len: 15; CDR3nt: TGTGCCAGCAGTGAAGCAGGGGGCATGTTCAATGAGCAGTTCTTC; CDR3aa: CASSEAGGMFNEQFF
v_gene: TRBV7-3; j_gene: TRBJ2-1; d_gene: TRBD1; abundance: NA; len: 16; CDR3nt: TGTGCCAGCAGCTTCCGTGGTCAGGGGGCAATCGATGAGCAGTTCTTC; CDR3aa: CASSFRGQGAIDEQFF
v_gene: TRBV2; j_gene: TRBJ2-1; d_gene: TRBD1; abundance: NA; len: 11; CDR3nt: TGTGCCAGTTACAGGGGTGATGAGCAGTTCTTC; CDR3aa: CASYRGDEQFF
v_gene: TRBV9; j_gene: TRBJ2-7; d_gene: TRBD1; abundance: NA; len: 15; CDR3nt: TGTGCCAGCAGCGTAAGGGACAGGGGGCTCCACGAGCAGTACTTC; CDR3aa: CASSVRDRGLHEQYF
v_gene: TRBV7-7; j_gene: TRBJ2-7; d_gene: NA; abundance: NA; len: 13; CDR3nt: TGTGCCAGCAGTCAGGGACCGTTCTACGAGCAGTACTTC; CDR3aa: CASSQGPFYEQYF
v_gene: TRBV10-1; j_gene: TRBJ2-7; d_gene: NA; abundance: NA; len: 15; CDR3nt: TGCGCCAGCAGTGATGGCCCCGGGGAGACCTACGAGCAGTACTTC; CDR3aa: CASSDGPGETYEQYF
v_gene: TRBV27; j_gene: TRBJ1-6; d_gene: TRBD1; abundance: NA; len: 19; CDR3nt: TGTGCCAGCAGTAATCCGGGACAGGGGAAGAGGGCCTATAATTCACCCCTCCACTTT; CDR3aa: CASSNPGQGKRAYNSPLHF
v_gene: TRBV9; j_gene: TRBJ2-2; d_gene: TRBD1; abundance: NA; len: 15; CDR3nt: TGTGCCAGCAGCGTAGGAGGGGGCGTGGGCCGGGAGCTGTTTTTT; CDR3aa: CASSVGGGVGRELFF
v_gene: TRBV28; j_gene: TRBJ2-5; d_gene: TRBD2; abundance: NA; len: 19; CDR3nt: TGTGCCAGCAGTTTAATGGCGGGAGGACCTTCTTTGTACCAAGAGACCCAGTACTTC; CDR3aa: CASSLMAGGPSLYQETQYF
v_gene: TRBV21-1; j_gene: TRBJ2-4; d_gene: NA; abundance: NA; len: 14; CDR3nt: TGTGCCATCCACCAGGTTATAGCCAAAAACATTCAGTACTTC; CDR3aa: CAIHQVIAKNIQYF
v_gene: TRBV4-2; j_gene: TRBJ2-5; d_gene: TRBD2; abundance: once; len: 18; CDR3nt: TGTGCCAGCAGCCAAGATGGCCCTACTAGCGGGAACCAAGAGACCCAGTACTTC; CDR3aa: CASSQDGPTSGNQETQYF
v_gene: TRBV9; j_gene: TRBJ2-7; d_gene: TRBD1; abundance: once; len: 14; CDR3nt: TGTGCCAGCAGCCCACGGACAGGGGGCGGCGAGCAGTACTTC; CDR3aa: CASSPRTGGGEQYF
v_gene: TRBV13; j_gene: TRBJ2-2; d_gene: TRBD2; abundance: NA; len: 16; CDR3nt: TGTGCCAGCAGCTTAGGGCTAGCGGCACACACCGGGGAGCTGTTTTTT; CDR3aa: CASSLGLAAHTGELFF
v_gene: TRBV7-2; j_gene: TRBJ2-3; d_gene: TRBD2; abundance: NA; len: 18; CDR3nt: TGTGCCAGCAGCCCTCATGGAAGGGTGAGGCGGGAGACAGATACGCAGTATTTT; CDR3aa: CASSPHGRVRRETDTQYF
v_gene: TRBV6-5; j_gene: TRBJ2-5; d_gene: NA; abundance: NA; len: 13; CDR3nt: TGTGCCAGCAGTGACTATTTAGAAGAGACCCAGTACTTC; CDR3aa: CASSDYLEETQYF
v_gene: TRBV7-8; j_gene: TRBJ2-7; d_gene: TRBD2; abundance: NA; len: 16; CDR3nt: TGTGCCAGCAGCTTGGCCGCCGGGACTAGCTCCTACGAGCAGTACTTC; CDR3aa: CASSLAAGTSSYEQYF
v_gene: TRBV11-2; j_gene: TRBJ1-3; d_gene: NA; abundance: once; len: 11; CDR3nt: TGTGCCAGCTCCCCGGAGGACACCATATATTTT; CDR3aa: CASSPEDTIYF
v_gene: TRBV2; j_gene: TRBJ2-3; d_gene: NA; abundance: NA; len: 14; CDR3nt: TGTGCCAGCAGTGAGCCGGGATTTGCAGATACGCAGTATTTT; CDR3aa: CASSEPGFADTQYF
v_gene: TRBV10-3; j_gene: TRBJ2-3; d_gene: NA; abundance: once; len: 17; CDR3nt: TGTGCCATCAGTGAGTCGATTAAGACGGGTAGCACAGATACGCAGTATTTT; CDR3aa: CAISESIKTGSTDTQYF
v_gene: TRBV19; j_gene: TRBJ2-7; d_gene: NA; abundance: NA; len: 14; CDR3nt: TGTGCCAGTAGTATAGGGTCAGGGTCCTACGAGCAGTACTTC; CDR3aa: CASSIGSGSYEQYF